These 8 T cell receptor beta chains came from one sample sequenced in a study of blood T cell repertoires in COVID-19. Profiled with immunoSEQ multiplex PCR; TCRdb holds only in-frame clones, not every one. The data contain around 60,000 clones, about 77% of them singletons. The sequenced material came from peripheral blood. Source of these receptors: a man older than 75 with active or convalescent COVID-19.

The rearrangement links TRBV13 to TRBJ1-6, with 8 nucleotides matching TRBD1. The CDR3 extends over 14 amino acids. The germline CDR1 and CDR2 sequences are PRHDT and FYEKMQ (reference sequence). Trimming at V came to 1 base and at J to 9 bases, leaving 2 bases not matched to a gene. In DNA, the CDR3 is TGTGCCAGCAGCTTAGAAGGACAGGGTTCACCCCTCCACTTT. It codes for CASSLEGQGSPLHF.

The gene calls are TRBV3-1 (or the pseudogene TRBV3-2) and TRBJ1-3, with unresolved D. The V end was cut by 4 bases, the J end by 0 bases, with 10 bases between. The CDR3 length is 15 residues. Germline values: CDR1 LGHDT, CDR2 YNNKEL (reference sequence). CDR3 region: CASSRTPISGNTIYF. The CDR3 nucleotides read TGTGCCAGCAGCCGAACCCCTATCTCTGGAAACACCATATATTTT.

This chain links TRBV7-9 with TRBJ2-5; TRBD2 agrees at 11 bases. CDR3 length: 17 residues. Unmatched junction bases numbered 10, after V lost 5 bases and J lost 2 bases. Germline lookup yields CDR1 SEHNR and CDR2 FQNEAQ (reference sequence). In nucleotides, the CDR3 is TGTGCCAGCAGCCGCCGGTTACTAGCGGGGGTACAAGAGACCCAGTACTTC. Translation: CASSRRLLAGVQETQYF.

This clone was detected only a few times. The J gene is TRBJ2-7, the V gene TRBV10-3; 9 bases are shared with TRBD1. V lost 5 bases to trimming and J lost 5 bases; unmatched junction nucleotides: 10. Germline V gives CDR1 ENHRY, CDR2 SYGVKD. This CDR3 is 15 amino acids long. CDR3 nucleotides: TGTGCCATCAGTACCCCCGGGACAGGGCCCAACGAGCAGTACTTC. It encodes CAISTPGTGPNEQYF.

The chain recombines TRBV10-3 with TRBJ1-6, with 8 bases fitting TRBD1. CDR1 is ENHRY, CDR2 SYGVKD, per germline. The CDR3 is made up of 17 amino acids. V was pared by 2 bases and J by 5 bases, with 8 bases of the junction left unmatched. The DNA for the CDR3 is TGTGCCATCAGTGAGCGTGGCCAGGGGGCCAATAATTCACCCCTCCACTTT. Amino acid sequence: CAISERGQGANNSPLHF.

This chain uses TRBV4-3 with TRBJ2-2, with 9 bases lining up with TRBD1. Trimming took 1 base from V and 7 from J; bases not matched to a gene: 7. The CDR3 loop spans 16 amino acids. CDR1 LGHNA and CDR2 YSLEER come from the germline V gene. CDR3 sequence: CASSQATGGRIGELFF. The CDR3 nucleotides read TGCGCCAGCAGCCAAGCCACAGGGGGCAGAATCGGGGAGCTGTTTTTT.

The chain employs TRBV24-1 and TRBJ2-1, with 13 positions matching TRBD2. CDR1 and CDR2 (germline): KGHDR, SFDVKD. V shed 3 bases, J shed 7 bases, and the junction held 17 bases outside the gene matches. The CDR3 loop spans 20 amino acids. The CDR3 region has the DNA TGTGCCACCAGTGATGAGCCCGAAACTAGCGGGAGGGCCTTTCATAATGAGCAGTTCTTC. This gives the protein CATSDEPETSGRAFHNEQFF.

This chain joins TRBV9 and TRBJ2-3; D possibly corresponds to TRBD2 (7 bases). This CDR3 is 14 amino acids long. V lost 3 bases and J lost 10, with 18 bases in between. From germline, CDR1 is SGDLS and CDR2 YYNGEE. CDR3 DNA: TGTGCCAGCAGCGGAGGGGGGGACCAGGTCGCGCAGTATTTT. Amino acid sequence: CASSGGGDQVAQYF.